This T cell receptor (beta chain) appears in the sequencing data of a study of T-cell memory formation after mild COVID-19. TCRdb reprocessed the 5' RACE reads via MiXCR and lists one record per CDR3 protein. In the table there are approximately 260,000 distinct CDR3 sequences, 16% of which are singletons. V lost 1 base and J 4 bases, leaving 13 bases between the germline ends. There are 15 residues in the CDR3. Germline V gene lookup returns CDR1 SGHTA and CDR2 FQGNSA. This chain links TRBV7-2 with TRBJ1-1; possibly TRBD1 for D (5 bases). The origin of this receptor is a man aged 18 to 30 who had mild COVID-19 (a few samples of this study predate the infection). Cell type and time point are not known. The sample taken for sequencing was PBMCs or a T cell subset sorted from them (not recorded which). Here the CDR3 reads CASSLDVGGRTEAFF. The CDR3 nucleotides are TGTGCCAGCAGCTTAGACGTCGGGGGTCGCACTGAAGCTTTCTTT.